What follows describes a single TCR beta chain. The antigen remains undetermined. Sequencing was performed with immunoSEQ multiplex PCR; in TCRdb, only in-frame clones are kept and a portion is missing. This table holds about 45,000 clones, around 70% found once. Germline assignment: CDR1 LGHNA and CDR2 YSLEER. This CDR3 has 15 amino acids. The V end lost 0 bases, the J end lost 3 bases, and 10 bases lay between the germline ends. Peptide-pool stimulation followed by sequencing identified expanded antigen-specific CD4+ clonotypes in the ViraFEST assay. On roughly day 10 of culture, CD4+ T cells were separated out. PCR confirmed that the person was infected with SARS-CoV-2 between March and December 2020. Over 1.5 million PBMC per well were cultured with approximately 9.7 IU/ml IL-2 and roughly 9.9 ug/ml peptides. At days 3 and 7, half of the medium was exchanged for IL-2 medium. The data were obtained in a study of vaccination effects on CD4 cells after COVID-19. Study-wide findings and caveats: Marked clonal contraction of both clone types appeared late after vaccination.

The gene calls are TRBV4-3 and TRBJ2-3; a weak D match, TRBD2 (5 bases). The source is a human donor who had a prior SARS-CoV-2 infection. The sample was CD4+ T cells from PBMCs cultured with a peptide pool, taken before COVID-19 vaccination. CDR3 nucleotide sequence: TGCGCCAGCAGCCAAGAAAAACTAGGAACAGATACGCAGTATTTT. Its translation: CASSQEKLGTDTQYF.